Following are 3 T cell receptor beta chains from one sample sequenced in a study of Ad26.COV2.S vaccination and SARS-CoV-2 variants. Sequencing used immunoSEQ multiplex PCR; TCRdb keeps in-frame clones, though not all of them. The sample lists approximately 420,000 clones, approximately 91% occurring once. Treatment of the sample: over 15 received Ad26.COV2.S at low or high dose, single or two shots; roughly five received placebo; per-sample allocation not given. Each sample was drawn 63 days after the first injection (of vaccine or placebo). Sequencing used peripheral blood, obtained in a trial of Ad26.COV2.S vaccine versus placebo. The receptors here all came from a person between 18 and 65 years old who received the Ad26.COV2.S COVID-19 vaccine or a placebo.

The genes are TRBV11-2 and TRBJ1-1, with D hard to call. Trimming shortened V by 5 bases and J by 7 bases, and 11 bases separated the two germline ends. This CDR3 region has 12 residues. Germline V gene lookup returns CDR1 SGHAT and CDR2 FQNNGV. CDR3: CASSRVLGEAFF. The CDR3 DNA follows: TGTGCCAGCAGCCGGGTCTTGGGTGAAGCTTTCTTT.

The chain joins TRBV5-4 to TRBJ2-2; a weak D match, TRBD2 (6 bases). CDR3 length: 14 amino acids. Germline CDR1 is SGHNT and CDR2 is YYREEE (reference sequence). The V gene lost 0 bases and the J gene lost 3 bases, with 6 bases spanning the gap. CDR3 region: CASSLGGDTGELFF. CDR3 bases: TGTGCCAGCAGCTTGGGGGGGGACACCGGGGAGCTGTTTTTT.

This sequence joins TRBV5-6 and TRBJ2-7; perhaps D is TRBD1 or TRBD2 (5 bases each). Germline CDR1 reads SGHDT; CDR2 reads YYEEEE. The CDR3 runs 14 residues. V lost 4 bases and J lost 2, with 13 bases in between. The CDR3 loop is CASSAGTGAYEQYF. CDR3 in DNA: TGTGCCAGCAGCGCCGGGACGGGTGCCTACGAGCAGTACTTC.